This TCR beta chain was sequenced for a study of blood T cell repertoires in COVID-19. Across the study: Acute and convalescent COVID-19 samples came from the United States, Italy and Spain.

With 8 bases clipped from V and 3 bases from J, the junction kept 9 bases outside the gene matches. Germline V gene sequence: CDR1 MNHEY, CDR2 SVGAGI. This CDR3 is 14 amino acids long. In the original processing: Amplification from reference gene primers served as the basis for estimated nucleated cell counts. Here immunoSEQ multiplex PCR was the method, and the copy in TCRdb shows in-frame clones only, minus some. For V, J and clone size, that table is used; D and trimming come from the DNA. Altogether over 130,000 clones are present, approximately 89% being singletons, with the ten largest covering 10%.

Sequencing was done on a sample of peripheral blood. The chain is built from TRBV6-5 and TRBJ2-7; TRBD1 agrees at 8 bases. This clonotype was sampled from a man aged 60 to 69 with active or convalescent COVID-19. The CDR3: CASWSAGGLYEQYF. The DNA for the CDR3 is TGTGCCAGCTGGAGTGCAGGGGGCCTCTACGAGCAGTACTTC.